This passage covers 16 T cell receptor beta chains from one sample sequenced in a study of identical twins. From the 5' RACE reads, TCRdb called clonotypes with MiXCR, one entry per CDR3 protein. The table records around 250,000 distinct CDR3 sequences, roughly 8% of them present only once. These data are also associated with another study on yellow fever vaccine responses in identical twins.

The specimen sequenced was CD8+ T cells sorted from blood. The receptors here all came from a woman in her late teens or twenties in good health.

For this clonotype: This may stem from a read error, because a much larger clone lies one nucleotide away. The rearrangement joins TRBV4-1 to TRBJ2-7; 7 bases line up with TRBD2. Germline V lookup: CDR1 MGHRA, CDR2 YSYEKL. The CDR3 consists of 14 residues. DNA for the CDR3: TGCGTCAGCAGCCGGGGACGGGGGGCCTACGAGCAGTACTTC. It encodes CVSSRGRGAYEQYF.

This clonotype was observed many times. The chain links TRBV2 to TRBJ2-5, with 7 bases aligning to TRBD2. This CDR3 is built from 16 residues. V shed 6 bases, J shed 4 bases, and the junction held 14 bases outside the gene matches. Germline CDR1 is SNHLY and CDR2 is FYNNEI. CDR3: CASREPATSPSETQYF. CDR3 sequence (DNA): TGTGCCAGCAGAGAGCCAGCGACTAGCCCCTCAGAGACCCAGTACTTC.

This clonotype was recorded a few times. The chain combines TRBV9 with TRBJ2-3; D not certain. Trimming removed 0 bases at V and 4 bases at J, with 9 bases between. This CDR3 has 14 residues. The V gene's germline CDR1 is SGDLS and CDR2 YYNGEE. The CDR3 is CASSVDGSSDTQYF. CDR3 sequence (DNA): TGTGCCAGCAGCGTAGATGGTAGCTCAGATACGCAGTATTTT. The variable domain in full, with the rest retrieved from reference TRBV9 and TRBJ2-3, is DSGVTQTPKHLITATGQRVTLRCSPRSGDLSVYWYQQSLDQGLQFLIQYYNGEERAKGNILERFSAQQFPDLHSELNLSSLELGDSALYFCASSVDGSSDTQYFGPGTRLTVL.

This chain links TRBV4-3 with TRBJ1-4, with D uncertain. The CDR3 spans 14 residues. Germline CDR1 is LGHNA and CDR2 is YSLEER. Trimming cost V 0 bases and J 5 bases, with 7 bases left between them. CDR3 region: CASSQDSENEKLFF. For the CDR3, the DNA is TGCGCCAGCAGCCAAGATTCGGAAAATGAAAAACTGTTTTTT.

This clonotype was found a few times. The chain joins TRBV29-1 to TRBJ1-1; 7 nucleotides align to TRBD1. Germline V CDR1 and CDR2: SQVTM, ANQGSEA. The CDR3 loop spans 11 amino acids. As DNA, the CDR3 is TGCACCCTTAGGACAGGCGATGAAGCTTTCTTT. This encodes CTLRTGDEAFF. Filled out from reference TRBV29-1 and TRBJ1-1, the complete variable domain reads SAVISQKPSRDICQRGTSLTIQCQVDSQVTMMFWYRQQPGQSLTLIATANQGSEATYESGFVIDKFPISRPNLTFSTLTVSNMSPEDSSIYLCTLRTGDEAFFGQGTRLTVV.

This clonotype was seen more than once but under ten times. V gene TRBV2 combines with J gene TRBJ2-5; TRBD2 matches at 13 bases. V trimming: 5 bases; J trimming: 3 bases; junction bases outside the gene matches: 6. Looked up from germline, CDR1 is SNHLY and CDR2 is FYNNEI. This CDR3 is 16 amino acids long. CDR3 region: CASSQNGLAGEETQYF. CDR3 nucleotides: TGTGCCAGCAGTCAAAATGGACTAGCGGGGGAAGAGACCCAGTACTTC. Variable domain in full (rest from reference TRBV2 and TRBJ2-5): EPEVTQTPSHQVTQMGQEVILRCVPISNHLYFYWYRQILGQKVEFLVSFYNNEISEKSEIFDDQFSVERPDGSNFTLKIRSTKLEDSAMYFCASSQNGLAGEETQYFGPGTRLLVL.

The chain carries TRBV12-3 or TRBV12-4 and TRBJ2-7; D is perhaps TRBD2 (7 bases). V lost 7 bases to trimming and J lost 0 bases, with 19 bases between them. The CDR3 has 16 amino acids. Written as DNA, the CDR3 is TGTGCCAGCACCTTATCGGGGGGCTTGAGCTCCTACGAGCAGTACTTC. It yields the protein CASTLSGGLSSYEQYF.

This clonotype was observed a few times. The V call is TRBV5-5, the J call TRBJ1-5, with D possibly matching TRBD1 (6 bases). Germline CDR1 is SGHKS and CDR2 is YYEKEE (reference sequence). Trimming took 3 bases from V and 3 from J, leaving 13 bases between them. This CDR3 has 15 amino acids. CDR3 sequence: CASSSLQGPNQPQHF. The CDR3 DNA sequence: TGTGCCAGCAGCTCGTTACAGGGACCCAATCAGCCCCAGCATTTT.

This clonotype was seen only a few times. This chain uses TRBV7-2 with TRBJ2-1; 11 bases are shared with TRBD1. With 4 bases clipped from V and 8 bases from J, the junction kept 4 bases outside the gene matches. In germline, CDR1 is SGHTA, CDR2 FQGNSA. The CDR3 is 14 residues long. This chain's CDR3 is CASSSRTGGDEQFF. The CDR3 bases are TGTGCCAGCAGCTCCCGGACAGGGGGCGATGAGCAGTTCTTC.

This clonotype was found many times. As DNA, the CDR3 is TGTGCCAGCAGCCAAGACAAGTTGGAGGATGAGACCCAGTACTTC. It yields the protein CASSQDKLEDETQYF. The rearrangement uses TRBV3-1 and TRBJ2-5, with D maybe TRBD2 (5 bases). The CDR3 totals 15 residues. The ends were cut back, 0 bases at V and 5 bases at J, with 13 bases in the middle. Germline assignment: CDR1 LGHDT and CDR2 YNNKEL (reference sequence).

This clonotype has ten or more counts. The gene calls are TRBV4-3 and TRBJ2-5; possible D gene TRBD2, 6 bases. This CDR3 spans 17 amino acids. Looked up from germline, CDR1 is LGHNA and CDR2 is YSLEER. The V end lost 3 bases, the J end lost 4 bases, and 21 bases lay between the germline ends. DNA for the CDR3: TGCGCCAGCAGCCAGGGAGTCGGAGGTGGGAGGACAGAGACCCAGTACTTC. Translation: CASSQGVGGGRTETQYF.

This clonotype appeared a few times. V is TRBV7-9 and J is TRBJ2-3; either TRBD1 or TRBD2 may fit D (5 bases each). Per the germline V gene, CDR1 is SEHNR and CDR2 is FQNEAQ (reference sequence). Trimming shortened V by 5 bases and J by 0 bases, and 15 bases separated the two germline ends. The CDR3 totals 16 residues. CDR3 in amino acids: CASSIYPGPSTDTQYF. DNA for the CDR3: TGTGCCAGCAGCATCTACCCGGGACCTAGCACAGATACGCAGTATTTT.

This clonotype was counted only a few times. The chain combines TRBV20-1 with TRBJ2-1; maybe TRBD1 (6 bases). V dropped 0 bases and J dropped 3 bases, with 18 bases sitting between them. Germline-derived CDR1 and CDR2 are DFQATT and SNEGSKA (reference sequence). The CDR3 loop spans 17 amino acids. CDR3 sequence: CSARDVRQAVYYNEQFF. CDR3 DNA sequence: TGCAGTGCTAGAGACGTACGACAGGCGGTTTACTACAATGAGCAGTTCTTC.

This clonotype occurred many times. The chain joins TRBV12-3 or TRBV12-4 to TRBJ2-7; 7 bases map to TRBD2. Trimming at V came to 4 bases and at J to 2 bases, leaving 5 bases not matched to a gene. CDR3 length equals 14 residues. The CDR3 is CASSWGGIAYEQYF. The CDR3 coding sequence is TGTGCCAGCAGTTGGGGAGGGATCGCCTACGAGCAGTACTTC.

This clonotype was observed at least ten times. The chain links TRBV5-1 to TRBJ2-5, with D perhaps TRBD1 or TRBD2 (6 bases each). This CDR3 is 15 amino acids long. Trimming took off 0 bases at V and 2 bases at J, with 11 bases between the two ends. Germline lookup yields CDR1 SGHRS and CDR2 YFSETQ. The CDR3: CASSLDRGHQETQYF. In nucleotides, the CDR3 is TGCGCCAGCAGCTTGGACCGGGGGCATCAAGAGACCCAGTACTTC.

This clonotype was observed many times. CDR3 bases: TGTGCCACCAGTGATAAGGGACAGGTCGATGGCTACACCTTC. Encoded protein: CATSDKGQVDGYTF. The chain couples TRBV24-1 to TRBJ1-2; 8 positions match TRBD1. The trim removed 3 bases at V and 6 bases at J, leaving 5 bases unmatched. Germline V gene data show CDR1 as KGHDR and CDR2 as SFDVKD. The CDR3 is 14 amino acids.